The 31 T cell receptor beta chains below come from one sample, sequenced in a study of cytomegalovirus exposure and HLA in healthy donors. This PCR relied on a set of 60 Vbeta primers and 13 Jbeta primers. Clones were sequenced by immunoSEQ multiplex PCR, and TCRdb holds only the in-frame ones, with some missing. Of around 210,000 clones in the sample, around 77% were seen once. The sequenced sample was PBMCs. The receptors stem from a woman aged 25 to 39 in good health and CMV-seronegative.

In the case of this clone: Mismatch with germline at one junction end may stem from a read error. The chain recombines TRBV5-1 with TRBJ1-2; 8 nucleotides align to TRBD1. CDR1 and CDR2 (germline): SGHRS, YFSETQ. The CDR3 loop spans 15 amino acids. The CDR3 DNA is TGCGCCAGCAGTCTCAGACAGGGGATTAACTATGGCTACCCCTTC. Residues: CASSLRQGINYGYPF. Together with reference TRBV5-1 and TRBJ1-2, the CDR3 gives the full variable domain: KAGVTQTPRYLIKTRGQQVTLSCSPISGHRSVSWYQQTPGQGLQFLFEYFSETQRNKGNFPGRFSGRQFSNSRSEMNVSTLELGDSALYLCASSLRQGINYGYPFGSGTRLTVV.

V usage is TRBV7-9 and J usage is TRBJ2-7, with 11 bases aligning to TRBD1. After removal of 5 bases from V and 7 bases from J, the junction contained 13 bases not matched to a gene. The CDR3 contains 16 residues. Germline lookup yields CDR1 SEHNR and CDR2 FQNEAQ (reference sequence). The CDR3 reads CASSGRGQGDSREQYF. The CDR3 nucleotides read TGTGCCAGCAGCGGGAGGGGACAGGGGGATTCGAGGGAGCAGTACTTC.

This chain connects TRBV5-1 to TRBJ2-5; possible D gene TRBD1, 5 bases. The CDR3 loop spans 15 amino acids. Between the trimmed V and J ends, which lost 4 bases and 2 bases, there was a span of 15 bases. CDR1 SGHRS and CDR2 YFSETQ come from the germline V gene. The CDR3 DNA reads as TGCGCCAGCAGCCTCCCGCAGGGAATTCAAGAGACCCAGTACTTC. Amino acids: CASSLPQGIQETQYF.

Only one count was recorded for this clone. At one of its ends the junction is not consistent with the germline gene, which may arise from a read error. This chain joins TRBV7-9 and TRBJ2-7; D call uncertain. This CDR3 has 11 residues. The germline V gene has CDR1 SEHNR and CDR2 FQNEAQ (reference sequence). The CDR3 nucleotides read TGTTCCAGCAGCCTTAACTACGAGCAGTACTTC. Its translation is CSSSLNYEQYF.

The chain couples TRBV2 to TRBJ1-2; 8 positions match TRBD1. The CDR3 extends over 15 amino acids. V lost 7 bases, J lost 4 bases, and 11 bases stayed unmatched. Germline CDR1 SNHLY, CDR2 FYNNEI. In nucleotides, the CDR3 is TGTGCCAGCACGTCATGGACAGGGAGTTTCTATGGCTACACCTTC. Its protein is CASTSWTGSFYGYTF.

In the case of this clone: Other DNA sequences from this sample encode an identical CDR3 as well. The chain has TRBV9 and TRBJ1-5; a possible D gene is TRBD1 (6 bases). The CDR3 spans 14 residues. Germline V CDR1 and CDR2: SGDLS, YYNGEE. Deletions cut 3 bases from V and 6 bases from J, with 13 bases between. The CDR3 is CASSETGLGQPQHF. CDR3 nucleotide sequence: TGTGCCAGCAGCGAAACAGGGTTGGGTCAGCCCCAGCATTTT.

This clone was counted between two and nine times. This chain links TRBV11-2 with TRBJ2-3; 10 bases align to TRBD1. This CDR3 has 16 residues. Germline V gives CDR1 SGHAT, CDR2 FQNNGV. The V segment lost 1 base and the J segment 1 base; nucleotides outside the gene matches: 2. The CDR3, as DNA: TGTGCCAGCAGCTTAGCCGGGACAGGGGGCACAGATACGCAGTATTTT. This gives the protein CASSLAGTGGTDTQYF.

The chain has TRBV5-1 and TRBJ2-7; 7 bases map to TRBD2. V was pared by 2 bases and J by 2 bases, with 4 bases of the junction left unmatched. The length of the CDR3 is 14 residues. Looked up from germline, CDR1 is SGHRS and CDR2 is YFSETQ. CDR3 amino acids: CASSFLADTYEQYF. The CDR3 DNA follows: TGCGCCAGCAGCTTTCTAGCGGATACCTACGAGCAGTACTTC.

To note about this clone: Other DNA sequences from this sample encode an identical CDR3 as well. This chain links TRBV6-1 with TRBJ2-7; no clear D gene. V was shortened by 1 base and J by 1 base, with 8 bases between the two germline ends. The CDR3 length is 14 residues. Germline values: CDR1 MNHNS, CDR2 SASEGT. The CDR3 coding sequence is TGTGCCAGCAGTGAAGTCGCAGATTCCTACGAGCAGTACTTC. Protein sequence: CASSEVADSYEQYF.

This chain uses TRBV9 with TRBJ2-2, with a weak D call TRBD1 (5 bases). The CDR3 is 15 amino acids. The V gene lost 0 bases and the J gene lost 5 bases, with 11 bases spanning the gap. Germline values: CDR1 SGDLS, CDR2 YYNGEE. The CDR3 bases are TGTGCCAGCAGCGTAGAGCAGGGATGGACCGGGGAGCTGTTTTTT. Protein product: CASSVEQGWTGELFF.

This clone was counted a single time. The rearrangement uses TRBV28 and TRBJ2-7, with 9 positions matching TRBD1. Germline trimming cut 6 bases from V and 4 bases from J; bases unmatched to any gene: 7. The CDR3 spans 14 residues. Germline V gene sequence: CDR1 MDHEN, CDR2 SYDVKM. This CDR3 is CASRGGQGGYEQYF. As DNA, the CDR3 is TGTGCCAGCAGAGGGGGACAGGGTGGTTACGAGCAGTACTTC.

This clone showed up just a few times. This rearrangement joins TRBV10-3 to TRBJ1-1; 10 bases match TRBD1. The V segment lost 6 bases and the J segment 3 bases; nucleotides outside the gene matches: 4. The CDR3 has 14 amino acids. Germline values: CDR1 ENHRY, CDR2 SYGVKD. The CDR3 spells CAIRPGQGHTEAFF. The CDR3 DNA sequence: TGTGCCATCAGGCCGGGACAGGGGCACACTGAAGCTTTCTTT.

The V gene is TRBV7-7, the J gene TRBJ2-3, with 10 positions matching TRBD2. Germline CDR1 and CDR2: SSHAT and FNYEAQ (reference sequence). CDR3 length equals 15 residues. V gave up 5 bases and J gave up 4 bases; unmatched junction bases: 6. The CDR3 here is CASSPGLAMADTQYF. The CDR3 nucleotides read TGTGCCAGCAGCCCGGGACTAGCGATGGCAGATACGCAGTATTTT. The entire variable domain, with the rest obtained from reference TRBV7-7 and TRBJ2-3, is as follows: GAGVSQSPRYKVTKRGQDVTLRCDPISSHATLYWYQQALGQGPEFLTYFNYEAQPDKSGLPSDRFSAERPEGSISTLTIQRTEQRDSAMYRCASSPGLAMADTQYFGPGTRLTVL.

The chain joins TRBV5-1 to TRBJ2-7; 11 nucleotides line up with TRBD1. Germline values: CDR1 SGHRS, CDR2 YFSETQ. The CDR3 totals 15 residues. V lost 4 bases and J lost 4; bases outside the gene matches: 7. CDR3 loop: CASSPGQGAGYEQYF. DNA for the CDR3: TGCGCCAGCAGCCCTGGACAGGGGGCGGGATACGAGCAGTACTTC.

The gene calls are TRBV5-1 and TRBJ1-1, with TRBD1 matching over 10 bases. J lost 6 bases, V lost 3 bases, and 8 bases had no gene match. The CDR3 covers 15 residues. Germline CDR1 reads SGHRS; CDR2 reads YFSETQ. CDR3 protein: CASSWKPGQGSEAFF. The CDR3 DNA reads TGCGCCAGCAGCTGGAAACCGGGACAGGGGTCTGAAGCTTTCTTT.

The CDR3 reads CASNTNRGRNQPQHF. DNA of the CDR3: TGTGCCAGCAATACTAACAGGGGGCGCAATCAGCCCCAGCATTTT. V and J are TRBV5-8 and TRBJ1-5, with 9 bases that match TRBD1. The CDR3 is 15 amino acids. Trimming removed 6 bases from V and 2 bases from J; junction bases left unmatched: 6. The germline CDR1 and CDR2 sequences are SGHTS and YDEGEE.

This clone was observed a few times. The V and J genes are TRBV2 and TRBJ1-4; a weak D match, TRBD1 (6 bases). Trimming removed 5 bases from V and 2 bases from J, with 18 bases in between. The CDR3 is 17 residues long. Germline CDR1 SNHLY, CDR2 FYNNEI. The CDR3 reads CASSSHPQGTTNEKLFF. Here the CDR3 DNA reads TGTGCCAGCAGTTCACACCCACAGGGAACGACTAATGAAAAACTGTTTTTT.

The chain combines TRBV4-2 with TRBJ2-2; 14 bases are a match to TRBD2. The J segment lost 3 bases and the V segment lost 1 base, leaving 10 bases of the junction unmatched. CDR1 and CDR2 from the germline V gene are LGHNA and YNFKEQ. This CDR3 region has 20 residues. The CDR3 DNA reads as TGTGCCAGCAGCCAAGTCGGACTAGCGGGGGGCTACCCCCACACCGGGGAGCTGTTTTTT. Residues: CASSQVGLAGGYPHTGELFF.

The chain employs TRBV5-5 and TRBJ1-1, with 9 nucleotides matching TRBD1. Looked up from germline, CDR1 is SGHKS and CDR2 is YYEKEE (reference sequence). The CDR3 is 14 amino acids. With V trimmed by 3 bases and J by 4 bases, 4 bases remained unmatched. CDR3 region: CASSSQGAGTEAFF. CDR3 nucleotide sequence: TGTGCCAGCAGCTCACAGGGGGCGGGCACTGAAGCTTTCTTT.

This CDR3 is CASSSDIGGGLQQYF. CDR3 coding DNA: TGCGCCAGCAGCTCGGACATCGGAGGGGGACTACAGCAGTACTTC. The gene calls are TRBV5-1 and TRBJ2-7, with D maybe TRBD2 (7 bases). Germline V gene sequence: CDR1 SGHRS, CDR2 YFSETQ. The CDR3 contains 15 residues. V was shortened by 3 bases and J by 8 bases, with 21 bases between the two germline ends.

The chain is built from TRBV5-1 and TRBJ2-7; no reliable D call. V lost 0 bases and J lost 4, with 14 bases in between. CDR3 length equals 15 residues. Germline V gene data show CDR1 as SGHRS and CDR2 as YFSETQ. The CDR3, as DNA: TGCGCCAGCAGCTTGGATTTAGGCACGGAGTACGAGCAGTACTTC. Its protein product is CASSLDLGTEYEQYF. Variable domain in full (rest from reference TRBV5-1 and TRBJ2-7): KAGVTQTPRYLIKTRGQQVTLSCSPISGHRSVSWYQQTPGQGLQFLFEYFSETQRNKGNFPGRFSGRQFSNSRSEMNVSTLELGDSALYLCASSLDLGTEYEQYFGPGTRLTVT.

The chain recombines TRBV5-1 with TRBJ1-1; TRBD1 matches at 9 bases. The CDR3 covers 14 residues. J lost 5 bases, V lost 3 bases, and 5 bases had no gene match. Germline V gene lookup returns CDR1 SGHRS and CDR2 YFSETQ. CDR3 sequence: CASSSTGGGTEAFF. The CDR3 nucleotides read TGCGCCAGCAGCTCGACAGGGGGGGGGACTGAAGCTTTCTTT.

The rearrangement links TRBV18 to TRBJ2-3; 7 bases are a match to TRBD1. Germline values: CDR1 KGHSH, CDR2 LQKENI. This CDR3 comprises 13 residues. J lost 5 bases, V lost 8 bases, and 7 bases had no gene match. CDR3 loop: CASAQGVGDTQYF. The CDR3 nucleotides are TGTGCCAGCGCCCAGGGGGTTGGAGATACGCAGTATTTT.

This clone was seen only a few times. The V and J genes are TRBV6-1 and TRBJ1-1; the D gene is possibly TRBD1 (6 bases). CDR3 length: 10 amino acids. V lost 10 bases and J lost 8, with 11 bases in between. The germline CDR1 and CDR2 sequences are MNHNS and SASEGT. The CDR3 here is CATWTVEAFF. The CDR3 nucleotides read TGTGCCACCTGGACAGTAGAAGCTTTCTTT.

The CDR3 DNA sequence: TGTGCCAGCAGCTTGGCTGGCCCACAATGGAGCGGGGAGACCCAGTACTTC. This sequence encodes CASSLAGPQWSGETQYF. The gene calls are TRBV5-6 and TRBJ2-5; a weak D match, TRBD2 (6 bases). There are 17 residues in the CDR3. Germline V gene data show CDR1 as SGHDT and CDR2 as YYEEEE. V was clipped by 0 bases and J by 5 bases, with 20 bases between them.

The V call is TRBV10-3, the J call TRBJ1-1; 10 bases agree with TRBD1. The trim removed 11 bases at V and 5 bases at J, leaving 5 bases unmatched. Germline CDR1 and CDR2: ENHRY and SYGVKD. The CDR3 is made up of 12 amino acids. The CDR3 DNA is TGTGCCGCCCGGACAGGGGGAACTGAAGCTTTCTTT. Translated, it gives CAARTGGTEAFF.

This chain uses TRBV7-8 with TRBJ1-2, with unresolved D. Trimming pared 0 bases from V and 6 bases from J, leaving 8 bases between. Germline V gene data show CDR1 as SGHVS and CDR2 as FQNEAQ. CDR3 length: 13 amino acids. CDR3 loop: CASSLAGRDGYTF. DNA of the CDR3: TGTGCCAGCAGCTTAGCGGGCCGCGATGGCTACACCTTC.

This clone was picked up a small number of times. The chain joins TRBV28 to TRBJ1-2, with a weak D call TRBD1 (5 bases). V was pared by 2 bases and J by 5 bases, with 12 bases between. The CDR3 is made up of 14 amino acids. Germline assignment: CDR1 MDHEN and CDR2 SYDVKM. CDR3 protein: CASSLPQGRYGYTF. The CDR3 DNA sequence: TGTGCCAGCAGTTTACCTCAGGGCAGGTATGGCTACACCTTC.

This clone has a handful of counts. The chain uses TRBV30 and TRBJ2-7, with D perhaps matching TRBD1 (5 bases). The CDR3 has 11 amino acids. The V gene's germline CDR1 is GTSNPN and CDR2 SVGIG (reference sequence). V was cut by 6 bases and J by 6 bases, with 12 bases left in between. CDR3 coding DNA: TGTGCCTGCCTAGACAGAGGCGAGCAGTACTTC. This codes for CACLDRGEQYF.

The chain carries TRBV13 and TRBJ1-1; no firm D call. V was trimmed by 1 base and J by 7 bases, leaving 13 bases between them. The CDR3 length is 14 residues. Germline CDR1 is PRHDT and CDR2 is FYEKMQ (reference sequence). The CDR3 nucleotides are TGTGCCAGCAGCTTAGTTCCGCTATCGGGTGAAGCTTTCTTT. Its protein is CASSLVPLSGEAFF.

This clone turned up a few times. V is TRBV9 and J is TRBJ2-3, with unresolved D. Trimming removed 0 bases at V and 3 bases at J, with 2 bases between. Germline V CDR1 and CDR2: SGDLS, YYNGEE. The CDR3 has 12 residues. The chain's CDR3 is CASSVVTDTQYF. The DNA for the CDR3 is TGTGCCAGCAGCGTAGTAACAGATACGCAGTATTTT.